This T cell receptor beta chain was profiled in a study of T cell repertoires in cytomegalovirus infection. Findings and caveats of the study: Dominating the ex vivo response were HLA-C-restricted CMV-specific TCR beta clonotypes.

Germline V lookup: CDR1 MDHEN, CDR2 SYDVKM. J lost 9 bases, V lost 6 bases, and 13 bases had no gene match. The CDR3 extends over 14 amino acids. A note on this clonotype: The antigen remains undetermined.

One entry per CDR3 protein, called by TCRdb with MiXCR from the reads. The top ten clones hold less than 15% of a sample with 200,000 to 300,000 distinct CDR3 sequences, roughly 9% of them seen once. This chain uses TRBV28 with TRBJ1-2, with 7 bases that match TRBD1. The sample comprised PBMCs. The receptor comes from a human donor in good health (CMV status not recorded). Some clones in this sample may be carry-over from other donors' samples. CDR3 region: CASSVPRDSLRYTF. The CDR3 coding sequence is TGTGCCAGCAGCGTACCCCGGGACAGCCTTCGCTACACCTTC.